Sequencing of this T cell receptor beta chain was carried out in a study of cytomegalovirus exposure and HLA in healthy donors. The J segment lost 3 bases and the V segment lost 4 bases, leaving 0 bases of the junction unmatched. Germline CDR1 reads MNHEY; CDR2 reads SMNVEV (reference sequence). This CDR3 region has 14 residues. This clone has only a few counts. Both 60 Vbeta primers and 13 Jbeta primers went into the PCR. This table comes from immunoSEQ multiplex PCR, and its TCRdb copy is limited to in-frame clones, with some not included. The sample includes approximately 150,000 clones, 82% of them seen just once.

The J gene is TRBJ2-1, the V gene TRBV27; 10 nucleotides match TRBD1. Sample: PBMCs. The source is a male donor in good health and CMV-seronegative. Here the CDR3 reads CASSWDRGYNEQFF. The CDR3 DNA reads as TGTGCCAGCAGTTGGGACAGGGGCTACAATGAGCAGTTCTTC.